This T cell receptor beta chain was sequenced in a study of T cells in Graves' hyperthyroidism and ophthalmopathy. This clonotype was recorded many times. The target antigen is unknown. Study conclusions and caveats: Among clonotypes expanded in thyroid above 0.001, most were also found in blood.

In germline, CDR1 is SGHAT, CDR2 FQNNGV. This CDR3 is built from 16 residues. V gave up 9 bases and J gave up 4 bases, with 23 bases separating them. From RNA transcripts, TCR beta CDR3 regions were amplified. The TCR CDR3 first-round RT-PCR relied on the HTBI primer set. TCRdb independently ran MiXCR on the multiplex PCR reads; one entry per CDR3 protein. The sample carries roughly 580,000 distinct CDR3 sequences, roughly 14% recorded once. PBMCs were derived from 10 ml fresh peripheral blood. This receptor was identified in a woman in her twenties or thirties with Graves' hyperthyroidism that later progressed to Graves' ophthalmopathy. The chain links TRBV11-2 to TRBJ2-3; possibly TRBD1 for D (6 bases). Source material: blood. In DNA, the CDR3 is TGTGCCAGTCAAGGGCTCCGGACAGCAAAAGCAGATACGCAGTATTTT. Amino acids: CASQGLRTAKADTQYF.